The source of this TCR beta chain is a study of tumor and adjacent non-tumor tissue in lung cancer. This sample's RNA came from whole unsorted tissue. The study's findings and limits: Tumor repertoires had a smaller top 100 clone share than normal lung.

Looked up from germline, CDR1 is SQVTM and CDR2 is ANQGSEA. This CDR3 comprises 14 residues. V lost 8 bases, J lost 3 bases, and 13 bases stayed unmatched. Notes on this clonotype: What it binds is not known.

Three rounds of nested PCR, following a modified ARM-PCR protocol, produced the TCRbeta library. TCRdb reanalysed the multiplex PCR reads using MiXCR and keeps one entry per CDR3 protein. The sample consists of approximately 79,000 distinct CDR3 sequences, just under 75% of them appearing once. The sample taken for sequencing was lung tumor tissue. The genes are TRBV29-1 and TRBJ2-7; 7 bases are shared with TRBD1. The origin of this receptor is a woman between 40 and 50 years old with non-small cell lung cancer. The CDR3 DNA reads as TGCAGCATCCAACTCACAGGGGTGAGCTACGAGCAGTACTTC. Translation gives CSIQLTGVSYEQYF.